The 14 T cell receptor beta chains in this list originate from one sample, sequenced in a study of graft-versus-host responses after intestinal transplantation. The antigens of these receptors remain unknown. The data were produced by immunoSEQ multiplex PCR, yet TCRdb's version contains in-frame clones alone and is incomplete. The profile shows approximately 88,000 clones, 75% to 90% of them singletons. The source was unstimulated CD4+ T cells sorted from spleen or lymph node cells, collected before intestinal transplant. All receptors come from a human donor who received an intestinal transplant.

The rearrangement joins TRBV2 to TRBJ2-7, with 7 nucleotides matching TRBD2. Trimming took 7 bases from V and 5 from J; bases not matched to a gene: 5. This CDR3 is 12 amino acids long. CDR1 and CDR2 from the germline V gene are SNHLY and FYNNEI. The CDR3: CASMGGGDEQYF. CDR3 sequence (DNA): TGTGCCAGCATGGGGGGGGGTGACGAGCAGTACTTC.

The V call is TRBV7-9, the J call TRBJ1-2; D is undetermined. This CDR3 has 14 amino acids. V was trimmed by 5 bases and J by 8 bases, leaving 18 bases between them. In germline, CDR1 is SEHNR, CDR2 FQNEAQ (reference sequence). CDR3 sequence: CASSPTNAGFGYTF. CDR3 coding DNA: TGTGCCAGCAGCCCCACGAACGCGGGATTCGGCTACACCTTC.

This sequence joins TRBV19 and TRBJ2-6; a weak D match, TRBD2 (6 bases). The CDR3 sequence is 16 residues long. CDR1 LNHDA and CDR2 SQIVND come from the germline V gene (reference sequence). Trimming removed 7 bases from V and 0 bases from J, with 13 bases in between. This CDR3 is CASKAGSNSGANVLTF. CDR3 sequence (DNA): TGTGCCAGTAAGGCGGGATCCAACTCTGGGGCCAACGTCCTGACTTTC.

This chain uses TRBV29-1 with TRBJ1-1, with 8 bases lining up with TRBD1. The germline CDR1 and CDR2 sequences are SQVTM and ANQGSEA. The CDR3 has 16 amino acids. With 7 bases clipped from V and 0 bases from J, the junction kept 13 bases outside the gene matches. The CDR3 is CSAKDRVGGLNTEAFF. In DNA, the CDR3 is TGCAGCGCTAAGGACAGGGTAGGGGGGCTGAACACTGAAGCTTTCTTT.

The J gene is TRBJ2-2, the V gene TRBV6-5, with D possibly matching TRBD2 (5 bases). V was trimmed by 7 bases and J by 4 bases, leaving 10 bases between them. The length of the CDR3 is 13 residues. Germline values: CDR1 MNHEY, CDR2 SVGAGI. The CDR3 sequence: CASIDGVTGELFF. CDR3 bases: TGTGCCAGCATCGACGGGGTCACCGGGGAGCTGTTTTTT.

In DNA form, the CDR3 reads TGTGCCACCAGCAGAGATGGGGGCCAGGGTGAAAAACTGTTTTTT. Protein product: CATSRDGGQGEKLFF. This chain connects TRBV15 to TRBJ1-4, with TRBD1 as a possible D gene (6 bases). The CDR3 consists of 15 residues. CDR1 and CDR2 (germline): LNHNV, YYDKDF (reference sequence). The ends were cut back, 0 bases at V and 7 bases at J, with 12 bases in the middle. Filled out from reference TRBV15 and TRBJ1-4, the complete variable domain reads DAMVIQNPRYQVTQFGKPVTLSCSQTLNHNVMYWYQQKSSQAPKLLFHYYDKDFNNEADTPDNFQSRRPNTSFCFLDIRSPGLGDTAMYLCATSRDGGQGEKLFFGSGTQLSVL.

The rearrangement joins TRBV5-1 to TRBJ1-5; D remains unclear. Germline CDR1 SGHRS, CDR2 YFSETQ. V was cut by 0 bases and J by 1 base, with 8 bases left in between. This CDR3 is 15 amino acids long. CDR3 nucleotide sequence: TGCGCCAGCAGCTTGGGAGGGTACAGCAATCAGCCCCAGCATTTT. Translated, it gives CASSLGGYSNQPQHF.

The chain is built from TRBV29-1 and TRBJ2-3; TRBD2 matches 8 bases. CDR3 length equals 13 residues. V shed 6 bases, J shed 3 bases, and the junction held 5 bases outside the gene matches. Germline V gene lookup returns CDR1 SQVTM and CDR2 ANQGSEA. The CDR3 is CSVQGGGTDTQYF. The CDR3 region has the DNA TGCAGCGTACAGGGCGGGGGGACAGATACGCAGTATTTT.

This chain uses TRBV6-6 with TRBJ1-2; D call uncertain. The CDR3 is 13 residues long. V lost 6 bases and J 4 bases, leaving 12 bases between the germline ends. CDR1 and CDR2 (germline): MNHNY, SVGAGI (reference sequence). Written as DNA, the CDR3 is TGTGCCAGCAGCCGCGACGGGTCCTATGGCTACACCTTC. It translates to CASSRDGSYGYTF.

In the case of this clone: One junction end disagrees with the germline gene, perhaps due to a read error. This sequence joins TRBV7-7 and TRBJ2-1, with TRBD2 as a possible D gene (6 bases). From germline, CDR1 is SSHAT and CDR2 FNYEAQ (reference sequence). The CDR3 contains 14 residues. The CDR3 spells CASSWRGLYNEQFF. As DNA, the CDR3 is TGTGCTAGCAGCTGGCGGGGCCTCTACAATGAGCAGTTCTTC. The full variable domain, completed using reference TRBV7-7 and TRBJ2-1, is GAGVSQSPRYKVTKRGQDVTLRCDPISSHATLYWYQQALGQGPEFLTYFNYEAQPDKSGLPSDRFSAERPEGSISTLTIQRTEQRDSAMYRCASSWRGLYNEQFFGPGTRLTVL.

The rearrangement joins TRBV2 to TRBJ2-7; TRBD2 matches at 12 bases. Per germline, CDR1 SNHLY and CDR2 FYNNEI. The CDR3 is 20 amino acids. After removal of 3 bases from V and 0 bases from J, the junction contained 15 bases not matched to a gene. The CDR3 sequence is CASSDRGPGLAGRSSYEQYF. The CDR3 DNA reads TGTGCCAGCAGTGATCGGGGGCCGGGACTAGCGGGCCGGAGCTCCTACGAGCAGTACTTC.

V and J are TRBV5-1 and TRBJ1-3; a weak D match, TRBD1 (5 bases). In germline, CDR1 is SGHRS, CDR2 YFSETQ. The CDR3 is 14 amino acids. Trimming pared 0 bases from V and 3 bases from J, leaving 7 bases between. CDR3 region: CASSLGQIGNTIYF. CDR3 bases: TGCGCCAGCAGCTTGGGACAGATTGGAAACACCATATATTTT.

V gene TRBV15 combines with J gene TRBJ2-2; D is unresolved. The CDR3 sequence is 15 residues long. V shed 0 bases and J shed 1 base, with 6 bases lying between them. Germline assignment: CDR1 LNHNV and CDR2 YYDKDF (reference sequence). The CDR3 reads CATSRDPMNTGELFF. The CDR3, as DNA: TGTGCCACCAGCAGAGACCCCATGAACACCGGGGAGCTGTTTTTT.

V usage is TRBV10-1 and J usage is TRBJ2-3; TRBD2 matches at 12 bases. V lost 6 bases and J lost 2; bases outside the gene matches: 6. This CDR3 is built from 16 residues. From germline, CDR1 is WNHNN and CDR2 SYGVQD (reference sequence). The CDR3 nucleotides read TGCGCCAGCAGCCCCGGACTAGCGGGGACCACAGATACGCAGTATTTT. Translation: CASSPGLAGTTDTQYF.